What follows are 13 T cell receptor beta chains derived from one specimen sequenced in a study of regulatory T cells in long-lasting Graves disease. Researchers made TCR beta libraries by using iRepertoire HTBI primers and running Arm-PCR on CDR3 regions. MiXCR was run by TCRdb on the multiplex PCR reads, yielding one entry per CDR3 protein. The sample records 450,000 to 500,000 distinct CDR3 sequences, about 16% being singletons. Time point described: newly diagnosed GD, antithyroid drugs for less than 3 months. PBMC-extracted RNA yielded the TCR library. A further study also used this sample, focusing on T cells in Graves' hyperthyroidism and ophthalmopathy.

Here the sequenced sample was peripheral blood mononuclear cells (PBMCs), taken at new diagnosis, from a patient treated with antithyroid drugs. The origin of the receptors is a man between 40 and 49 years old with Graves disease.

V is TRBV20-1 and J is TRBJ2-1; D is ambiguous. V was clipped by 3 bases and J by 0 bases, with 9 bases between them. The germline CDR1 and CDR2 sequences are DFQATT and SNEGSKA (reference sequence). The CDR3 covers 14 residues. In DNA form, the CDR3 reads TGCAGTGCTAGGTCGTACCGCTCCTACAATGAGCAGTTCTTC. Amino acids: CSARSYRSYNEQFF.

In this sample, this clonotype turned up many times. The CDR3 loop reads CASSSHTSGRNIQYF. In DNA form, the CDR3 reads TGTGCCAGCAGTTCACATACTAGCGGGAGAAACATTCAGTACTTC. This chain joins TRBV28 and TRBJ2-4; the match to TRBD2 covers 11 bases. Germline lookup yields CDR1 MDHEN and CDR2 SYDVKM. The CDR3 is made up of 15 amino acids. J gave up 6 bases and V 4 bases, and 5 bases lay outside the gene matches. The variable domain in full, completed from reference TRBV28 and TRBJ2-4, reads DVKVTQSSRYLVKRTGEKVFLECVQDMDHENMFWYRQDPGLGLRLIYFSYDVKMKEKGDIPEGYSVSREKKERFSLILESASTNQTSMYLCASSSHTSGRNIQYFGAGTRLSVL.

This clonotype was seen repeatedly, ten times or more. The chain uses TRBV24-1 and TRBJ2-5; D gene uncertain. This CDR3 contains 14 residues. The V gene's germline CDR1 is KGHDR and CDR2 SFDVKD. V dropped 3 bases and J dropped 6 bases, with 13 bases sitting between them. The DNA for the CDR3 is TGTGCCACCAGTGATCCGGGTCGTAGGAAGACCCAGTACTTC. Translating it yields CATSDPGRRKTQYF.

This clonotype was found many times. The rearrangement uses TRBV28 and TRBJ2-3; 9 nucleotides align to TRBD2. The CDR3 runs 18 residues. Germline V gives CDR1 MDHEN, CDR2 SYDVKM. V lost 4 bases and J lost 4; bases outside the gene matches: 15. CDR3 bases: TGTGCCAGCAGTTCAATAACGACTAGCGGAGGTGGACCAGATACGCAGTATTTT. It translates to CASSSITTSGGGPDTQYF.

This rearrangement joins TRBV25-1 to TRBJ2-7; D possibly corresponds to TRBD1 (7 bases). This CDR3 is 15 amino acids long. Trimming removed 6 bases at V and 0 bases at J, with 15 bases between. Per germline, CDR1 MGHDK and CDR2 SYGVNS. DNA of the CDR3: TGTGCCAGCAGCCCCAGGGGGGATAGCTCCTACGAGCAGTACTTC. Amino acid sequence: CASSPRGDSSYEQYF.

The rearrangement links TRBV20-1 to TRBJ2-2; 10 nucleotides align to TRBD2. CDR3 length: 16 residues. Germline CDR1 DFQATT, CDR2 SNEGSKA (reference sequence). The CDR3 region has the DNA TGCAGCAGTGCTAAACCTAGCGGGAGAGGAACCGGGGAGCTGTTTTTT. It specifies CSSAKPSGRGTGELFF.

This clonotype was counted at least ten times. This sequence joins TRBV3-1 and TRBJ2-5; D not certain. CDR3 length: 15 residues. Germline values: CDR1 LGHDT, CDR2 YNNKEL (reference sequence). V was shortened by 0 bases and J by 0 bases, with 8 bases between the two germline ends. CDR3 in amino acids: CASSQETVYQETQYF. The CDR3 bases are TGTGCCAGCAGCCAAGAAACAGTGTACCAAGAGACCCAGTACTTC.

The table lists this clonotype with many counts. This sequence joins TRBV20-1 and TRBJ2-1; 8 bases align to TRBD2. The CDR3 is made up of 12 amino acids. Germline V gives CDR1 DFQATT, CDR2 SNEGSKA (reference sequence). V lost 3 bases and J lost 6; bases outside the gene matches: 1. DNA of the CDR3: TGCAGTGCTAGGACTAGCGTCAATGAGCAGTTCTTC. Translated: CSARTSVNEQFF.

The J gene is TRBJ2-7, the V gene TRBV3-1; 12 nucleotides line up with TRBD1. The CDR3 has 15 amino acids. The J segment lost 6 bases and the V segment lost 6 bases, leaving 9 bases of the junction unmatched. Germline-derived CDR1 and CDR2 are LGHDT and YNNKEL (reference sequence). CDR3 DNA sequence: TGTGCCAGCAGTTCACCGGGACAGGGGGCGCGCGAGCAGTACTTC. Amino acids: CASSSPGQGAREQYF.

The V and J genes are TRBV9 and TRBJ2-3; tentative D call: TRBD2 (6 bases). Germline V gives CDR1 SGDLS, CDR2 YYNGEE. This CDR3 has 14 residues. Deletions cut 3 bases from V and 6 bases from J, with 14 bases between. The CDR3 bases are TGTGCCAGCAGCGACTGGGCGGGGCCCGATACGCAGTATTTT. It yields the protein CASSDWAGPDTQYF.

V is TRBV19 and J is TRBJ1-1, with D possibly matching TRBD1 (5 bases). The CDR3 spans 14 residues. Germline V CDR1 and CDR2: LNHDA, SQIVND (reference sequence). The ends were cut back, 3 bases at V and 0 bases at J, with 8 bases in the middle. The CDR3 coding sequence is TGTGCCAGTAGTATTTCGGGGCTGAACACTGAAGCTTTCTTT. Protein: CASSISGLNTEAFF.

This clonotype was counted ten times or more. V and J are TRBV7-8 and TRBJ2-5; a weak D match, TRBD1 (7 bases). With 6 bases removed from V and 4 bases from J, the gap between germline ends came to 15 bases. The CDR3 totals 14 residues. Germline lookup yields CDR1 SGHVS and CDR2 FQNEAQ. CDR3 coding DNA: TGTGCCAGCAGGCGCAGACAGGGAGGAGAGACCCAGTACTTC. Its protein is CASRRRQGGETQYF.

This clonotype has a handful of counts. The chain recombines TRBV12-3 or TRBV12-4 with TRBJ2-3; 10 nucleotides line up with TRBD1. V lost 6 bases, J lost 4 bases, and 7 bases stayed unmatched. This CDR3 spans 15 amino acids. CDR3 sequence reads: CASRPGQGLADTQYF. CDR3 DNA sequence: TGTGCCAGCAGGCCGGGACAGGGGTTGGCAGATACGCAGTATTTT.